The 11 T cell receptor beta chains below come from one sample, sequenced in a study of blood T cell repertoires in COVID-19. The assay was immunoSEQ multiplex PCR, and TCRdb's table has in-frame clones only and misses some. Among 300,000 to 350,000 clones, over 70% were seen once, and the ten largest hold 6% to 7%. Source material: peripheral blood. All receptors derive from a woman aged 50 to 60 with COVID-19, enrolled during active disease.

This chain joins TRBV11-3 and TRBJ2-5; 7 bases are shared with TRBD1. Losses at the gene ends were 10 bases for V and 4 bases for J; bases not matched to a gene: 6. Germline CDR1 and CDR2: SGHNT and YENEEA. The CDR3 is made up of 12 amino acids. CDR3 in amino acids: CATRDSRETQYF. The CDR3 coding sequence is TGTGCCACTCGGGACAGCCGAGAGACCCAGTACTTC.

The chain recombines TRBV7-8 with TRBJ1-2; possibly TRBD1 for D (5 bases). The V and J ends lost 2 bases and 3 bases respectively, with 16 bases between them. Germline-derived CDR1 and CDR2 are SGHVS and FQNEAQ. The CDR3 is made up of 16 amino acids. CDR3 sequence: CASSLRISGGDYGYTF. In DNA form, the CDR3 reads TGTGCCAGCAGCTTACGGATAAGCGGGGGGGACTATGGCTACACCTTC. Combining the CDR3 with reference TRBV7-8 and TRBJ1-2 gives the whole variable domain GAGVSQSPRYKVAKRGQDVALRCDPISGHVSLFWYQQALGQGPEFLTYFQNEAQLDKSGLPSDRFFAERPEGSVSTLKIQRTQQEDSAVYLCASSLRISGGDYGYTFGSGTRLTVV.

This chain links TRBV18 with TRBJ1-2; 7 nucleotides align to TRBD1. The CDR3 is made up of 16 amino acids. Germline assignment: CDR1 KGHSH and CDR2 LQKENI. V was pared by 1 base and J by 7 bases, with 12 bases of the junction left unmatched. The CDR3 loop is CASSPLTAGGSSGYTF. The CDR3 bases are TGTGCCAGCTCACCACTCACGGCAGGGGGTTCGAGTGGCTACACCTTC.

The chain combines TRBV7-3 with TRBJ2-7, with TRBD2 identical over 13 bases. V lost 4 bases to trimming and J lost 6 bases; unmatched junction nucleotides: 6. CDR3 length: 15 residues. Germline assignment: CDR1 SGHTA and CDR2 FQGTGA. The CDR3 nucleotides are TGTGCCAGCAGCTCCCAACTAGCGGGAGGGGGCGAGCAGTACTTC. Protein product: CASSSQLAGGGEQYF.

This chain joins TRBV6-5 and TRBJ1-5, with D tentatively TRBD1 (6 bases). The V and J ends lost 7 bases and 3 bases respectively, with 16 bases between them. The germline V gene has CDR1 MNHEY and CDR2 SVGAGI. The CDR3 has 15 amino acids. The CDR3 protein is CASNSGTRANQPQHF. The CDR3, as DNA: TGTGCCAGCAATTCCGGGACAAGGGCCAATCAGCCCCAGCATTTT.

The chain uses TRBV7-2 and TRBJ2-1, with 7 bases identical to TRBD2. The CDR3 contains 13 residues. V was clipped by 8 bases and J by 5 bases; unmatched bases: 6. Looked up from germline, CDR1 is SGHTA and CDR2 is FQGNSA. CDR3 loop: CASLSGWNNEQFF. The CDR3 nucleotides are TGTGCCAGCCTTAGCGGGTGGAACAATGAGCAGTTCTTC.

This chain links TRBV29-1 with TRBJ2-7; 11 nucleotides line up with TRBD1. The germline CDR1 and CDR2 sequences are SQVTM and ANQGSEA. Trimming at V came to 4 bases and at J to 10 bases, leaving 6 bases not matched to a gene. This CDR3 region has 12 residues. CDR3 amino acids: CSVGGQGAKQYF. CDR3 nucleotides: TGCAGCGTTGGTGGACAGGGGGCGAAACAGTACTTC.

CDR3 residues: CASSPRSLLMNTEAFF. As DNA, the CDR3 is TGTGCCAGCTCACCACGGAGCTTACTAATGAACACTGAAGCTTTCTTT. The rearrangement joins TRBV18 to TRBJ1-1, with D unclear. Per germline, CDR1 KGHSH and CDR2 LQKENI. The CDR3 sequence is 16 residues long. Trimming cost V 1 base and J 0 bases, with 12 bases left between them.

CDR3 coding DNA: TGTGCCAGCTCACGGGTAACCCTTACAACCCGACAGGGCAGCCAGCATTTT. Protein product: CASSRVTLTTRQGSQHF. The genes are TRBV18 and TRBJ1-5; 7 bases fit TRBD1. The V gene end was trimmed by 4 bases and the J gene end by 12 bases; junction bases not matched to a gene: 21. Per the germline V gene, CDR1 is KGHSH and CDR2 is LQKENI. The CDR3 is 17 amino acids. The whole variable domain, filled in from reference TRBV18 and TRBJ1-5, reads NAGVMQNPRHLVRRRGQEARLRCSPMKGHSHVYWYRQLPEEGLKFMVYLQKENIIDESGMPKERFSAEFPKEGPSILRIQQVVRGDSAAYFCASSRVTLTTRQGSQHFGDGTRLSIL.

This clone appeared a few times. The rearrangement links TRBV3-1 (or the pseudogene TRBV3-2) to TRBJ2-3, with 13 bases identical to TRBD2. This CDR3 spans 15 amino acids. The J segment lost 1 base and the V segment lost 7 bases, leaving 2 bases of the junction unmatched. CDR1 is LGHDT and CDR2 is YNNKEL in the germline V gene (reference sequence). The CDR3 nucleotides are TGTGCCAGCACCGGACTAGCGGGAGGCACAGATACGCAGTATTTT. As protein: CASTGLAGGTDTQYF.

The chain joins TRBV7-9 to TRBJ2-7, with 12 bases lining up with TRBD2. The CDR3 consists of 16 residues. The ends lost 7 bases at V and 4 bases at J; junction bases unmatched: 11. CDR1 is SEHNR, CDR2 FQNEAQ, per germline (reference sequence). The CDR3 coding sequence is TGTGCCAGCACCCCAGACGGACTAGCGGGGCATTACGAGCAGTACTTC. Translated, it gives CASTPDGLAGHYEQYF. Full variable domain (rest looked up from reference TRBV7-9 and TRBJ2-7): DTGVSQNPRHKITKRGQNVTFRCDPISEHNRLYWYRQTLGQGPEFLTYFQNEAQLEKSRLLSDRFSAERPKGSFSTLEIQRTEQGDSAMYLCASTPDGLAGHYEQYFGPGTRLTVT.